This TCR beta chain appears in the sequencing data of a study of high-grade serous ovarian cancer treatment subgroups (dated by TCRdb to the early 2020s). Regarding the research as a whole: On average, sequencing produced about 14,000 reads and 6,500 to 7,500 unique TCR beta rearrangements for each sample. Of the approximately 30 patients in the cohort, around ten had no residual disease after primary surgery (R0), around ten were excellent NACT responders, and around ten were poor NACT responders. In total there were approximately 94 samples, since every patient provided one primary tumor sample and two metastatic tumor samples. The study profiled TCR beta repertoires in high-grade serous ovarian cancer patients grouped by complete gross resection or neoadjuvant chemotherapy response under a laparoscopic triage algorithm.

Tumor samples were collected prior to definitive surgery or chemotherapy. Genomic DNA was extracted by the MD Anderson Biospecimen Extraction Resource, and TCR sequencing was done by the MD Anderson Cancer Genomics Laboratory. The 80 to 95 tumor samples were subjected to high-throughput TCR profiling using ImmunoSEQ. Regarding the original processing steps: The repertoire diversity metrics included richness (unique productive sequences), clonality, evenness and relatedness, and the Bhattacharyya coefficient was used to measure similarity between samples. In a sensitivity analysis, TCRs with fewer than two reads were excluded, and consistent conclusions were obtained. TCRdb re-hosts the immuneACCESS table, in-frame sequences only. Its copies lack some clones; in the studies checked, an unresolved V gene accounts for under half of them, and the cause for the rest is not known. Clone size and the V and J calls come from that table; the DNA yielded D and trimming. The sample profile shows 30,000 to 40,000 clones; 70% to 80% of them were found once. The biggest ten clones account for roughly 3% of the sample.

Remarks on this clone: It lacks a known antigen. No base qualities exist here, and no much larger clone lies one base off it.

Overall results and qualifications from the work: Bulk tumor TCR sequencing lacked spatial information, limiting insight into HGSC tumor complexity and diversity. TCR repertoire analyses focused on CDR3; CDR1 and CDR2 were not analyzed. Neoantigen level correlated positively with TCR clonal relatedness, and copy number variation and mutation load from whole-genome sequencing showed a positive trend with TCR clonal relatedness. Tumors from the same patient had repertoire similarity ranging from about 0.095 to 0.85, while tumors from different patients showed almost no similarity.

The receptor was derived from a human donor with high-grade serous ovarian cancer. Sequenced sample: tumor tissue.

The sequence in DNA is TGTGCCTGGGGGGGAACCCCGACTAGCGCTATCTACGAGCAGTACTTC. It codes for CAWGGTPTSAIYEQYF. The sequence joins TRBV30 to TRBJ2-7; the junction holds 8 bases that match TRBD2. The CDR3 goes from the cysteine to the phenylalanine over 16 residues. The CDR3 DNA has 48 bases and is translated from base 1. At the junction V is shortened by 5 bases and J by 3 bases; bases outside the gene matches: 15. Via the germline V gene (reference sequence), CDR1 is GTSNPN and CDR2 SVGIG.